A selection of T cell receptor beta chains follows, all from one sample in a study of Tregs in tolerant kidney transplant recipients. Using immunoSEQ multiplex PCR, the repertoire was profiled, and TCRdb retains in-frame clones only, with some absent. The sample carries tens of thousands of clones, about 90% recorded once. Sequenced material: Tregs from blood. These receptors were obtained from a human donor in good health. Each CDR3 is given with its conserved first and last residue. The order of the fields is clone size, D gene, J gene, V gene, CDR3 protein. The D gene is left open where the match is weak. Clone size, where shown, is once, few, many, or a class for clones that have expanded.

-,TRBD1,TRBJ2-6,TRBV5-1,CASSLDPGQENVLTF
-,-,TRBJ2-7,TRBV5-1,CASSLEGYEQYF
once,-,TRBJ1-1,TRBV19,CASTHNGRVGTEAFF
-,-,TRBJ1-2,TRBV4-2,CASSQTREYGYTF
-,-,TRBJ2-7,TRBV2,CASKPFIGSYEQYF
-,TRBD1,TRBJ1-2,TRBV18,CASSPGTGGFGYTF
-,TRBD2,TRBJ2-5,TRBV4-2,CASSQDGLAGETQYF
-,-,TRBJ2-5,TRBV5-1,CASSLVEETQYF
-,-,TRBJ2-1,TRBV25-1,CASSEWRDIYNEQFF
-,TRBD1,TRBJ1-1,TRBV5-1,CASSLNRGNTEAFF
-,-,TRBJ2-2,TRBV25-1,CASSEWGGANTGELFF
once,-,TRBJ2-7,TRBV9,CASSGRGGSYEQYF
-,-,TRBJ1-5,TRBV6-1,CASSGHHDQPQHF
-,TRBD1,TRBJ1-4,TRBV10-3,CATYSGTGGIEKLFF
-,TRBD2,TRBJ2-5,TRBV2,CASSQPGLARSDF
-,-,TRBJ2-2,TRBV19,CASTLGGASRTGELFF
-,-,TRBJ2-7,TRBV7-2,CASRPHPQVGYEQYF
-,TRBD2,TRBJ2-1,TRBV6-4,CASAPLAGESNEQFF
-,-,TRBJ2-7,TRBV4-1,CASSHHLQSGVGEQYF
-,-,TRBJ2-2,TRBV4-2,CASSGTGELFF
once,-,TRBJ2-1,TRBV29-1,CSVGQGGNEQFF
few,TRBD1,TRBJ2-1,TRBV29-1,CSALDRGPYNEQFF
once,TRBD2,TRBJ2-5,TRBV4-1,CASSHDPGLAGEETQYF
-,TRBD1,TRBJ1-2,TRBV30,CAWRAAGTGGLFNYGYTF
-,-,TRBJ2-3,TRBV2,CASSRAWLSDTQYF
-,-,TRBJ2-3,TRBV5-5,CASSTSGTFATDTQYF
-,-,TRBJ2-1,TRBV9,CASSVDPFLNEQFF